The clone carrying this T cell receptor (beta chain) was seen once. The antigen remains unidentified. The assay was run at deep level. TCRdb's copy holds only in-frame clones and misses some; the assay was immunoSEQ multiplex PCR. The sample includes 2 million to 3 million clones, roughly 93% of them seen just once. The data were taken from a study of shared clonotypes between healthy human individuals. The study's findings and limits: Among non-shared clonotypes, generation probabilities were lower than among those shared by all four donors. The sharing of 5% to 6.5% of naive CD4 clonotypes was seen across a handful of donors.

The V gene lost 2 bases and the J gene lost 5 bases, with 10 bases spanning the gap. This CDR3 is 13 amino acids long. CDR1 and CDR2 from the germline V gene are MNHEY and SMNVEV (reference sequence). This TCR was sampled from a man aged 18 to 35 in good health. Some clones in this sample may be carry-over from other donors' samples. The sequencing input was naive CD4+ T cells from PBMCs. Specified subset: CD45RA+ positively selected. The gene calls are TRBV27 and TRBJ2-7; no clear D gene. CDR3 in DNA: TGTGCCAGCAGTTTAGTAGGGATCCACGAGCAGTACTTC. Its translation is CASSLVGIHEQYF.